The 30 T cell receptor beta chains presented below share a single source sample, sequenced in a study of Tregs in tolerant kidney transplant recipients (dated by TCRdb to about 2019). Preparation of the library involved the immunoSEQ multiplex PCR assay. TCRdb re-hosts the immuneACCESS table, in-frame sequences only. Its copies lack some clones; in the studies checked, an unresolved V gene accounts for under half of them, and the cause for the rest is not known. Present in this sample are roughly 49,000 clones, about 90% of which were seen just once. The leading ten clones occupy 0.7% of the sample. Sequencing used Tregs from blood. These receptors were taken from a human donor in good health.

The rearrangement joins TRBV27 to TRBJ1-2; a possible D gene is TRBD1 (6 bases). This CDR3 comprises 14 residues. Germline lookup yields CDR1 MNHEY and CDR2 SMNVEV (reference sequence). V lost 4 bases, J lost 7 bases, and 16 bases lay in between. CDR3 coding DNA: TGTGCCAGCAGTTCCCCCGGCAGGGGCGGTGGCTACACCTTC. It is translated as CASSSPGRGGGYTF.

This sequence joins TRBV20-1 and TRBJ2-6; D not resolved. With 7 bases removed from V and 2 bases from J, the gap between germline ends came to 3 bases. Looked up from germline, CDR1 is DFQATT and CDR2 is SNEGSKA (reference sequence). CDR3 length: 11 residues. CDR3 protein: CSGAGANVLTF. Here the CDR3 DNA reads TGCAGTGGGGCTGGGGCCAACGTCCTGACTTTC.

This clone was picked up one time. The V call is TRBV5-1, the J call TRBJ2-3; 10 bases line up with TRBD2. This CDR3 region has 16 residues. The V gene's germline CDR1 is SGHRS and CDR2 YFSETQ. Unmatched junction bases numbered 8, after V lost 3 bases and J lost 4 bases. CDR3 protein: CASSYGTSEWSDTQYF. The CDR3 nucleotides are TGCGCCAGCAGCTACGGGACTAGCGAATGGTCAGATACGCAGTATTTT.

The CDR3 sequence is CASSEPGQVSNTF. The DNA for the CDR3 is TGTGCCAGTAGTGAGCCGGGACAGGTGTCTAACACCTTC. The V and J genes are TRBV19 and TRBJ1-2, with 8 positions matching TRBD1. V dropped 5 bases and J dropped 12; count of bases not matched to a gene: 11. Germline loops: CDR1 LNHDA, CDR2 SQIVND (reference sequence). CDR3 length: 13 residues.

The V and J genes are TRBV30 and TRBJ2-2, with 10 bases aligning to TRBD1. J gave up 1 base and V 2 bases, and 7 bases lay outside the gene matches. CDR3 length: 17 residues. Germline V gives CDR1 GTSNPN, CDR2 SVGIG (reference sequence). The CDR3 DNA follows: TGTGCCTGGAGTCCAGAGACAGGGGGCTGGAACACCGGGGAGCTGTTTTTT. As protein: CAWSPETGGWNTGELFF.

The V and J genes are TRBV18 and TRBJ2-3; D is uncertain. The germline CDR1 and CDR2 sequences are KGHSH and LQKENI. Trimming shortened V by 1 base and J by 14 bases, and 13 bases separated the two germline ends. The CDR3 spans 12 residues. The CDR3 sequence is CASSPQDLVWYF. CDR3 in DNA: TGTGCCAGCTCACCACAGGACCTGGTATGGTATTTT.

The CDR3 spells CASSGGGDGNEQFF. For the CDR3, the DNA is TGTGCCAGCAGCGGCGGGGGGGATGGGAATGAGCAGTTCTTC. The V gene is TRBV6-5, the J gene TRBJ2-1; 9 nucleotides match TRBD2. The germline CDR1 and CDR2 sequences are MNHEY and SVGAGI. The CDR3 has 14 amino acids. The V segment lost 6 bases and the J segment 7 bases; nucleotides outside the gene matches: 7.

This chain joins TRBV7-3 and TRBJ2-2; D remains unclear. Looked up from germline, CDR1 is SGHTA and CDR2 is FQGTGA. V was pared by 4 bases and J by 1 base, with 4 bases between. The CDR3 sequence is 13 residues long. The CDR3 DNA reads TGTGCCAGCAGCTCCAAGAACACCGGGGAGCTGTTTTTT. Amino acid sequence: CASSSKNTGELFF.

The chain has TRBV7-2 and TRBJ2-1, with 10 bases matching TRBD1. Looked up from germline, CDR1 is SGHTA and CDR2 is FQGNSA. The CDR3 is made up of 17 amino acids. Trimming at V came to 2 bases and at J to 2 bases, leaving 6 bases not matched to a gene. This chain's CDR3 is CASSLRSGTGAYNEQFF. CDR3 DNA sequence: TGTGCCAGCAGCTTACGATCCGGGACAGGGGCCTACAATGAGCAGTTCTTC. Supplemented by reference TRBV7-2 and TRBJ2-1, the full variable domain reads GAGVSQSPSNKVTEKGKDVELRCDPISGHTALYWYRQSLGQGLEFLIYFQGNSAPDKSGLPSDRFSAERTGGSVSTLTIQRTQQEDSAVYLCASSLRSGTGAYNEQFFGPGTRLTVL.

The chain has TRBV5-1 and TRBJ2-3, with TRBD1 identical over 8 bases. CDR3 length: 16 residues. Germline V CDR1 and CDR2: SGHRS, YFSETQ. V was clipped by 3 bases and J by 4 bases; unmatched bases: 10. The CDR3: CASSWITGGSSDTQYF. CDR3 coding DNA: TGCGCCAGCAGCTGGATAACAGGGGGAAGTTCAGATACGCAGTATTTT.

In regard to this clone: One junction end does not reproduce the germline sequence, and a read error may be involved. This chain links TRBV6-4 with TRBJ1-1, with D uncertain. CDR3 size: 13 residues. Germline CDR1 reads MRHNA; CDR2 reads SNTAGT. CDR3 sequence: CASSHSPNTEAFF. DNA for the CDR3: TGTGCCAGCAGTCACTCACCGAACACTGAAGCTTTCTTT.

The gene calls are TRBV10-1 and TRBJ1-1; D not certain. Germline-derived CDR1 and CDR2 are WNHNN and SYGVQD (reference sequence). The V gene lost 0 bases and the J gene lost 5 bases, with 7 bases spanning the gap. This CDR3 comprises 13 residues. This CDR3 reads CASSESIGTEAFF. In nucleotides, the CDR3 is TGCGCCAGCAGTGAGTCGATCGGGACTGAAGCTTTCTTT.

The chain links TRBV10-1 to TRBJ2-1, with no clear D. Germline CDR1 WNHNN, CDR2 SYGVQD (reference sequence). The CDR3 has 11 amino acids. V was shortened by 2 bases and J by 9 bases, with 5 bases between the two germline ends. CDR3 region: CASSEKGEQFF. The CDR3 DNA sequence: TGCGCCAGCAGTGAGAAAGGTGAGCAGTTCTTC.

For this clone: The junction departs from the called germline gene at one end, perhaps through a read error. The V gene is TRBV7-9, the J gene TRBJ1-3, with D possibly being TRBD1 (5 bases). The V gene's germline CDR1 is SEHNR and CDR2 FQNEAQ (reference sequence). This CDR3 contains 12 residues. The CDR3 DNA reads TGTGCCAGCAGCTTACAGGGAAGCACCATATATTTT. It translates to CASSLQGSTIYF.

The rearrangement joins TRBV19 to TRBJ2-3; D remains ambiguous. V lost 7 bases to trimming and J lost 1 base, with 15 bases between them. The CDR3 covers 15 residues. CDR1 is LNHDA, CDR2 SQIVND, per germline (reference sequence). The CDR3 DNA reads TGTGCCAGTAACTTGGGTATTGGGGGCACAGATACGCAGTATTTT. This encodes CASNLGIGGTDTQYF.

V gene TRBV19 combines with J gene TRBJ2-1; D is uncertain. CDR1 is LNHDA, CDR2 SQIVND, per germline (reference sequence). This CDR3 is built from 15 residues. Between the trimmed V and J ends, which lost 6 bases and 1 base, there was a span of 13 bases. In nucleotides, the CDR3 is TGTGCCAGTAGAGTTTGGGGTAATTCCTACAATGAGCAGTTCTTC. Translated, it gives CASRVWGNSYNEQFF. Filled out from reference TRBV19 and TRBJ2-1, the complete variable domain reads DGGITQSPKYLFRKEGQNVTLSCEQNLNHDAMYWYRQDPGQGLRLIYYSQIVNDFQKGDIAEGYSVSREKKESFPLTVTSAQKNPTAFYLCASRVWGNSYNEQFFGPGTRLTVL.

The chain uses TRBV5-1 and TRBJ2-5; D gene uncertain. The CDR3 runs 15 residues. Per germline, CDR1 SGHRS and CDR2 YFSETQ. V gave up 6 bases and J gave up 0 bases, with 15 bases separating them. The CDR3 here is CASTMAGLDQETQYF. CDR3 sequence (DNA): TGCGCCAGCACCATGGCAGGCCTGGACCAAGAGACCCAGTACTTC.

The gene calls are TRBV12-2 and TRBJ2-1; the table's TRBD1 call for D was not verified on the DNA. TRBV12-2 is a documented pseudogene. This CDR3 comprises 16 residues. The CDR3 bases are TGTGCAAGTCGCTTTAGCATGGGGGCGCGAAAAAATGAGCAGTTCTTC. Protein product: CASRFSMGARKNEQFF.

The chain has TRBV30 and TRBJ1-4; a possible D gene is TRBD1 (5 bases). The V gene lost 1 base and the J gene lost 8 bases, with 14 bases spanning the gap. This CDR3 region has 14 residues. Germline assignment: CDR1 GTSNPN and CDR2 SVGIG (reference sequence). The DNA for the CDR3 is TGTGCCTGGAGTGATCCGGGACGTCGGGAAAAACTGTTTTTT. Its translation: CAWSDPGRREKLFF.

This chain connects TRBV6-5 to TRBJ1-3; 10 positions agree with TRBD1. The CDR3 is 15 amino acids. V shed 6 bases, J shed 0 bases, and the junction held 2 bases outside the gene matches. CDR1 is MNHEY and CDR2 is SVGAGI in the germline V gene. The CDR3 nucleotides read TGTGCCAGCAGACGACAGGGGGCCTCTGGAAACACCATATATTTT. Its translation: CASRRQGASGNTIYF.

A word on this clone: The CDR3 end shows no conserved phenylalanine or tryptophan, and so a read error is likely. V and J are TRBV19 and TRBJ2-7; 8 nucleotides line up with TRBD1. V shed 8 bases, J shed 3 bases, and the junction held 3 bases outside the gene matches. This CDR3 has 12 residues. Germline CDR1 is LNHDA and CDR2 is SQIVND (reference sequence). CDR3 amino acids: CASGQGVYEQYL. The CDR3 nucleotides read TGTGCCAGTGGACAGGGAGTCTACGAGCAGTACCTC.

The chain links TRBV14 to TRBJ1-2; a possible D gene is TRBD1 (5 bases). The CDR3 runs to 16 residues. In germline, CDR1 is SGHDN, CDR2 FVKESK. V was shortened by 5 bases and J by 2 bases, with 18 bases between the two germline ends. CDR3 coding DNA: TGTGCCAGCAGCTTCGCTCAGGGCGCATTCAACTATGGCTACACCTTC. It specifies CASSFAQGAFNYGYTF.

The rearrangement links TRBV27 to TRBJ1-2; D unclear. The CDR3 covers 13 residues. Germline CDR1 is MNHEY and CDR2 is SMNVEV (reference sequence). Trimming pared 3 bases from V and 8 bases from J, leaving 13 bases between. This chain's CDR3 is CASSFRDSGGYTF. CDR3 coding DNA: TGTGCCAGCAGTTTCCGGGATAGTGGCGGCTACACCTTC.

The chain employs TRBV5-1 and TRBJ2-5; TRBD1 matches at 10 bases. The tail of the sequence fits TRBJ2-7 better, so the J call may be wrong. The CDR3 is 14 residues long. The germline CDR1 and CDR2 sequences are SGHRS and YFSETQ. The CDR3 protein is CASSGGDRGYEQYF. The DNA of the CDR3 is TGCGCCAGCAGCGGCGGGGACAGGGGCTACGAGCAGTACTTC.

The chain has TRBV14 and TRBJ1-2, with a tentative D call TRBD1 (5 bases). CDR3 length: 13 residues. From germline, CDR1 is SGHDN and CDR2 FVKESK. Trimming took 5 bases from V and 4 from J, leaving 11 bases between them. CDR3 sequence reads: CASSLGRGYGYTF. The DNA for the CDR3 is TGTGCCAGCAGCTTGGGGAGGGGCTATGGCTACACCTTC. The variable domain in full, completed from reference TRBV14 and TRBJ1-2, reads EAGVTQFPSHSVIEKGQTVTLRCDPISGHDNLYWYRRVMGKEIKFLLHFVKESKQDESGMPNNRFLAERTGGTYSTLKVQPAELEDSGVYFCASSLGRGYGYTFGSGTRLTVV.

DNA of the CDR3: TGTGCCAGCAGCTTGGGGGTAGACAGGGGGCACGGTGAGCAGTTCTTC. Its protein product is CASSLGVDRGHGEQFF. This chain links TRBV11-3 with TRBJ2-1, with 10 bases identical to TRBD1. The V and J ends lost 3 bases and 9 bases, in that order; junction bases with no gene match: 11. The CDR3 spans 16 residues. CDR1 is SGHNT, CDR2 YENEEA, per germline.

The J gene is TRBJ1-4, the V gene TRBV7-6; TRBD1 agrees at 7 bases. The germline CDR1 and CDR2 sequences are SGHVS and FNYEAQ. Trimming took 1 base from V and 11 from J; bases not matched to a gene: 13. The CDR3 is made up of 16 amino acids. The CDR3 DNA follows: TGTGCCAGCAGCTTAGGGGGGGACAGTCCTTTAAGGAAACTGTTTTTT. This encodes CASSLGGDSPLRKLFF.

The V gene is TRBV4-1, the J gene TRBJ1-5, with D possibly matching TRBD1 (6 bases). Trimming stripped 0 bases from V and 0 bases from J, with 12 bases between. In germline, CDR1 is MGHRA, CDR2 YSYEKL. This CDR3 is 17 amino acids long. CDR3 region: CASSQEGQTISNQPQHF. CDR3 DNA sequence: TGCGCCAGCAGCCAAGAGGGACAAACTATTAGCAATCAGCCCCAGCATTTT.

CDR3 region: CASRPGGYTDTQYF. As DNA, the CDR3 is TGTGCCAGCCGGCCGGGGGGTTACACAGATACGCAGTATTTT. The chain combines TRBV2 with TRBJ2-3; 7 bases align to TRBD2. The J segment lost 2 bases and the V segment lost 8 bases, leaving 7 bases of the junction unmatched. This CDR3 region has 14 residues. Germline V lookup: CDR1 SNHLY, CDR2 FYNNEI.

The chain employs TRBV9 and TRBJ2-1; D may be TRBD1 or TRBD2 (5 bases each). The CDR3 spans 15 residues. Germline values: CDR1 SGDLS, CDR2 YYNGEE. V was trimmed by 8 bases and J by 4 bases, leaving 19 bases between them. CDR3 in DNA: TGTGCCAGTGCCGTTTCAACGGGACCTTACAATGAGCAGTTCTTC. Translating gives CASAVSTGPYNEQFF. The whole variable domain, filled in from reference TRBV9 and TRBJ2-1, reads DSGVTQTPKHLITATGQRVTLRCSPRSGDLSVYWYQQSLDQGLQFLIQYYNGEERAKGNILERFSAQQFPDLHSELNLSSLELGDSALYFCASAVSTGPYNEQFFGPGTRLTVL.